Presented here are 25 T cell receptor beta chains from one specimen sequenced in a study of human T cells and chemical hapten exposure. Each CDR3 protein is one row after TCRdb ran MiXCR on the RACE reads. The sample carries 110,000 or so distinct CDR3 sequences, more than 7% recorded once. The time point here: patch test 2, 6 weeks after DPC sensitization. The sample's treatment: therapeutic diphenylcyclopropenone sensitization with weekly scalp DPC. Sequenced here: whole blood, sampled in connection with sensitization to the hapten diphenylcyclopropenone (DPC). These receptors were taken from a woman in her 40s with alopecia areata. Some clones in this sample may be carry-over from other donors' samples.

V is TRBV7-8 and J is TRBJ1-2; D possibly corresponds to TRBD1 (5 bases). This CDR3 is built from 13 residues. The V end lost 5 bases, the J end lost 2 bases, and 9 bases lay between the germline ends. CDR1 is SGHVS and CDR2 is FQNEAQ in the germline V gene. The CDR3, as DNA: TGTGCCAGCAGCGACCGACAGAACTATGGCTACACCTTC. As protein: CASSDRQNYGYTF. Supplemented by reference TRBV7-8 and TRBJ1-2, the full variable domain reads GAGVSQSPRYKVAKRGQDVALRCDPISGHVSLFWYQQALGQGPEFLTYFQNEAQLDKSGLPSDRFFAERPEGSVSTLKIQRTQQEDSAVYLCASSDRQNYGYTFGSGTRLTVV.

The rearrangement links TRBV7-2 to TRBJ2-5; D could derive from TRBD1 or TRBD2 (5 bases each). The CDR3 runs to 15 residues. CDR1 and CDR2 from the germline V gene are SGHTA and FQGNSA. The V end was cut by 1 base, the J end by 1 base, with 10 bases between. The CDR3 is CASSLVPGTQETQYF. CDR3 sequence (DNA): TGTGCCAGCAGCTTAGTCCCAGGGACCCAAGAGACCCAGTACTTC.

Many counts were recorded for this clonotype. The chain is built from TRBV4-2 and TRBJ1-4; 7 bases map to TRBD1. This CDR3 has 16 residues. Germline V CDR1 and CDR2: LGHNA, YNFKEQ. V lost 1 base and J lost 7; bases outside the gene matches: 9. CDR3 bases: TGTGCCAGCAGCCAAGGCGGGGGACAGTTCCTTGAAAAACTGTTTTTT. The encoded protein is CASSQGGGQFLEKLFF.

This clonotype was detected ten times or more. The chain uses TRBV7-2 and TRBJ2-7; either TRBD1 or TRBD2 may supply D (5 bases each). Germline values: CDR1 SGHTA, CDR2 FQGNSA. The V end was cut by 3 bases, the J end by 3 bases, with 12 bases between. The CDR3 is 14 residues long. The CDR3 nucleotides read TGTGCCAGCAGCTTGGGACCGAGGGTCTACGAGCAGTACTTC. Amino acid sequence: CASSLGPRVYEQYF.

Turning to this clonotype: This may stem from a read error, because a much larger clone lies one nucleotide away. This chain connects TRBV6-5 to TRBJ2-7; 9 bases line up with TRBD1. CDR1 and CDR2 (germline): MNHEY, SVGAGI. This CDR3 region has 15 residues. V lost 2 bases, J lost 5 bases, and 7 bases stayed unmatched. The CDR3 loop reads CASSYGGTGTNEQYF. The CDR3 DNA reads TGTGCCAGCAGTTACGGAGGGACAGGGACGAACGAGCAGTACTTC.

Many counts were recorded for this clonotype. The rearrangement uses TRBV9 and TRBJ2-3; 11 bases are shared with TRBD2. With 4 bases clipped from V and 2 bases from J, the junction kept 18 bases outside the gene matches. CDR1 and CDR2 from the germline V gene are SGDLS and YYNGEE. The CDR3 totals 20 residues. The CDR3 reads CASSPEWDSGTSGYTDTQYF. DNA for the CDR3: TGTGCCAGCAGCCCAGAGTGGGACAGCGGGACTAGCGGATACACAGATACGCAGTATTTT.

The V gene is TRBV7-9, the J gene TRBJ1-1; 9 bases are shared with TRBD1. The CDR3 has 15 residues. CDR1 and CDR2 (germline): SEHNR, FQNEAQ (reference sequence). The J segment lost 0 bases and the V segment lost 1 base, leaving 0 bases of the junction unmatched. The CDR3 DNA is TGTGCCAGCAGCTTAGGGACAGGGGTGAACACTGAAGCTTTCTTT. As protein: CASSLGTGVNTEAFF.

V is TRBV4-3 and J is TRBJ2-7; 8 bases match TRBD1. The CDR3 contains 15 residues. Trimming cost V 3 bases and J 4 bases; bases outside gene matches: 8. CDR1 and CDR2 from the germline V gene are LGHNA and YSLEER. Here the CDR3 DNA reads TGCGCCAGCAGCCACAACCCAGGGGGCAGGTACGAGCAGTACTTC. It translates to CASSHNPGGRYEQYF.

The rearrangement joins TRBV6-5 to TRBJ2-7; D is perhaps TRBD1 (6 bases). This CDR3 comprises 15 residues. Per the germline V gene, CDR1 is MNHEY and CDR2 is SVGAGI. V lost 2 bases and J 2 bases, leaving 13 bases between the germline ends. For the CDR3, the DNA is TGTGCCAGCAGTTACAGGCAGGGGAGACCCTACGAGCAGTACTTC. Translating gives CASSYRQGRPYEQYF.

This clonotype has only a few counts. V usage is TRBV20-1 and J usage is TRBJ1-2; 7 positions agree with TRBD1. With V trimmed by 6 bases and J by 3 bases, 10 bases remained unmatched. Germline V CDR1 and CDR2: DFQATT, SNEGSKA (reference sequence). The CDR3 extends over 14 amino acids. The CDR3 sequence is CSAQKQGPHYGYTF. In DNA, the CDR3 is TGCAGTGCCCAAAAACAGGGGCCCCACTATGGCTACACCTTC.

As for this clonotype: It may be a read error: a sequence one base away is much more abundant. The J gene is TRBJ2-2, the V gene TRBV1. TRBV1 is a known pseudogene. This CDR3 has 13 amino acids. CDR3 region: CTSSRPDTGELFF. CDR3 DNA: TGCACCAGCAGCCGTCCTGACACCGGGGAGCTGTTTTTT.

This clonotype was picked up many times. This chain uses TRBV6-1 with TRBJ1-4; 7 bases are a match to TRBD1. From germline, CDR1 is MNHNS and CDR2 SASEGT. This CDR3 is built from 13 residues. Trimming took 8 bases from V and 6 from J; bases not matched to a gene: 6. CDR3 sequence (DNA): TGTGCCAGCGGGGGACAGCGGTATGAAAAACTGTTTTTT. Protein product: CASGGQRYEKLFF.

A note on this clonotype: A much larger clone lies one base from this, so it may be a read error. V gene TRBV3-1 combines with J gene TRBJ1-1; 7 positions agree with TRBD1. Germline V lookup: CDR1 LGHDT, CDR2 YNNKEL (reference sequence). This CDR3 is built from 14 residues. CDR3 in amino acids: CAGSLTGARTEAFF. Written as DNA, the CDR3 is TGTGCCGGCAGCCTTACAGGGGCGCGCACTGAAGCTTTCTTT.

The chain uses TRBV5-1 and TRBJ2-7; the match to TRBD2 covers 14 bases. The germline CDR1 and CDR2 sequences are SGHRS and YFSETQ. Trimming removed 3 bases from V and 0 bases from J; junction bases left unmatched: 2. The CDR3 spans 16 residues. The CDR3 loop is CASSWGTSGSSYEQYF. In DNA form, the CDR3 reads TGCGCCAGCAGCTGGGGGACTAGCGGGAGCTCCTACGAGCAGTACTTC. The full variable domain, completed using reference TRBV5-1 and TRBJ2-7, is KAGVTQTPRYLIKTRGQQVTLSCSPISGHRSVSWYQQTPGQGLQFLFEYFSETQRNKGNFPGRFSGRQFSNSRSEMNVSTLELGDSALYLCASSWGTSGSSYEQYFGPGTRLTVT.

V gene TRBV20-1 combines with J gene TRBJ2-7, with TRBD2 identical over 13 bases. CDR1 is DFQATT and CDR2 is SNEGSKA in the germline V gene (reference sequence). The CDR3 consists of 15 residues. The J segment lost 3 bases and the V segment lost 5 bases, leaving 7 bases of the junction unmatched. For the CDR3, the DNA is TGCAGTGCTCTTCGGACTAGCGGGGGATTCTACGAGCAGTACTTC. Its translation is CSALRTSGGFYEQYF.

The chain is built from TRBV6-2 or TRBV6-3 and TRBJ2-2; a possible D gene is TRBD1 (8 bases). Trimming took off 6 bases at V and 6 bases at J, with 17 bases between the two ends. CDR1 and CDR2 from the germline V gene are MNHEY and SVGEGT. The CDR3 has 15 amino acids. CDR3 sequence (DNA): TGTGCCAGCAGAACCGGACAGGGAGGGGCCGGGGAGCTGTTTTTT. This encodes CASRTGQGGAGELFF.

This clonotype showed up just a few times. V and J are TRBV10-3 and TRBJ1-2; perhaps TRBD1 as D (5 bases). V lost 8 bases and J lost 4, with 14 bases in between. The CDR3 spans 13 residues. Germline CDR1 ENHRY, CDR2 SYGVKD. CDR3 amino acids: CAIFWGGLYGYTF. The CDR3 DNA reads as TGTGCCATCTTCTGGGGGGGACTCTATGGCTACACCTTC.

This chain uses TRBV6-2 or TRBV6-3 with TRBJ2-4; no reliable D call. This CDR3 spans 12 amino acids. Germline V gene sequence: CDR1 MNHEY, CDR2 SVGEGT. Trimming left V 9 bases short and J 6 bases short, with 12 bases between. The CDR3 loop is CASGSVGNIQYF. For the CDR3, the DNA is TGTGCCAGTGGATCAGTAGGAAACATTCAGTACTTC.

This clonotype occurred a few times. CDR3 protein: CASSSAGREKNIQYF. The CDR3 DNA sequence: TGCGCCAGCAGCTCCGCAGGGAGAGAGAAAAACATTCAGTACTTC. The rearrangement joins TRBV5-1 to TRBJ2-4, with D possibly being TRBD1 or TRBD2 (5 bases each). Germline CDR1 and CDR2: SGHRS and YFSETQ. Trimming left V 3 bases short and J 4 bases short, with 14 bases between. The CDR3 runs to 15 residues.

In this sample, this clonotype turned up a few times. The rearrangement uses TRBV7-2 and TRBJ1-4; a weak D match, TRBD1 (6 bases). The CDR3 length is 14 residues. Per the germline V gene, CDR1 is SGHTA and CDR2 is FQGNSA. Trimming stripped 7 bases from V and 8 bases from J, with 17 bases between. CDR3 DNA: TGTGCCAGCACGCCGACAGGTTGGGGAGAAAAACTGTTTTTT. Amino acids: CASTPTGWGEKLFF. Together with reference TRBV7-2 and TRBJ1-4, the CDR3 gives the full variable domain: GAGVSQSPSNKVTEKGKDVELRCDPISGHTALYWYRQSLGQGLEFLIYFQGNSAPDKSGLPSDRFSAERTGGSVSTLTIQRTQQEDSAVYLCASTPTGWGEKLFFGSGTQLSVL.

V gene TRBV12-3 or TRBV12-4 combines with J gene TRBJ1-1; D gene unclear. V lost 2 bases to trimming and J lost 3 bases, with 13 bases between them. CDR3 length: 15 residues. In nucleotides, the CDR3 is TGTGCCAGCAGTTTACGTGGGGAGAGGGACACTGAAGCTTTCTTT. It codes for CASSLRGERDTEAFF.

The CDR3 sequence: CASSLVGFTEAFF. CDR3 coding DNA: TGTGCCAGCAGCTTAGTAGGATTCACTGAAGCTTTCTTT. This chain joins TRBV7-2 and TRBJ1-1; D is ambiguous. V lost 1 base and J lost 4, with 7 bases in between. Germline CDR1 SGHTA, CDR2 FQGNSA. The CDR3 is 13 amino acids.

This clonotype appeared many times. The rearrangement uses TRBV6-6 and TRBJ2-6; TRBD1 or TRBD2 may be the D gene (5 bases each). Trimming left V 5 bases short and J 0 bases short, with 11 bases between. Germline V gene sequence: CDR1 MNHNY, CDR2 SVGAGI (reference sequence). CDR3 length: 16 amino acids. In DNA form, the CDR3 reads TGTGCCAGCAGTGAGGGCAGGGTCTCTGGGGCCAACGTCCTGACTTTC. Its translation: CASSEGRVSGANVLTF.

This clonotype was seen ten or more times. The V and J genes are TRBV3-1 and TRBJ1-5, with 9 bases matching TRBD1. The CDR3 totals 17 residues. Looked up from germline, CDR1 is LGHDT and CDR2 is YNNKEL (reference sequence). Trimming at V came to 4 bases and at J to 0 bases, leaving 7 bases not matched to a gene. CDR3 residues: CASSPGQGGNSNQPQHF. The CDR3 nucleotides are TGTGCCAGCAGCCCGGGACAGGGTGGGAATAGCAATCAGCCCCAGCATTTT.

There are many counts of this clonotype. The chain employs TRBV28 and TRBJ1-5; the D gene is possibly TRBD1 (5 bases). The CDR3 is 15 residues long. V was trimmed by 2 bases and J by 6 bases, leaving 14 bases between them. Germline V gene data show CDR1 as MDHEN and CDR2 as SYDVKM. CDR3 in amino acids: CASSLKRGEGQPQHF. Written as DNA, the CDR3 is TGTGCCAGCAGTTTAAAGAGGGGAGAGGGTCAGCCCCAGCATTTT. The variable domain in full, with the rest retrieved from reference TRBV28 and TRBJ1-5, is DVKVTQSSRYLVKRTGEKVFLECVQDMDHENMFWYRQDPGLGLRLIYFSYDVKMKEKGDIPEGYSVSREKKERFSLILESASTNQTSMYLCASSLKRGEGQPQHFGDGTRLSIL.